A selection of T cell receptor beta chains follows, all from one sample in a study of T cell repertoires in cytomegalovirus infection. These TCRs' antigens remain unknown. Each CDR3 protein gets one entry after TCRdb re-called the reads with MiXCR. The sample has about 900,000 distinct CDR3 sequences; around 30% are singletons. Sequenced material: cultured CD8+ T cells from PBMCs, taken from culture after CMV antigen stimulation. All receptors come from a human donor in good health (CMV status not recorded). Some clones in this sample may be carry-over from other donors' samples. Each CDR3 is given with its conserved first and last residue. D genes are given only for firm matches. Some rows mark clone size as missing; the rest say once, few, many or name a class of expanded clone.

size	V	J	D	CDR3	DNA
NA	TRBV10-3	TRBJ2-7	NA	CAIRDNSYEQYF	TGTGCCATCCGGGACAACTCCTACGAGCAGTACTTC
few	TRBV4-2	TRBJ2-7	NA	CASSQELANFYYEQYF	TGTGCCAGCAGCCAAGAACTGGCGAACTTCTACTACGAGCAGTACTTC
NA	TRBV9	TRBJ2-2	TRBD2	CASSERLAGTGELFF	TGTGCCAGCAGCGAAAGACTAGCCGGCACCGGGGAGCTGTTTTTT
once	TRBV9	TRBJ1-2	NA	CASSVHERNYGYTF	TGTGCCAGCAGCGTACACGAGCGAAACTATGGCTACACCTTC
NA	TRBV29-1	TRBJ2-1	TRBD2	CSDGTSGEYNEQFF	TGCAGCGACGGGACTAGCGGGGAGTACAATGAGCAGTTCTTC
NA	TRBV20-1	TRBJ1-1	TRBD1	CSARDREGTEAFF	TGCAGTGCTAGGGACAGGGAGGGGACTGAAGCTTTCTTT
NA	TRBV6-5	TRBJ1-6	TRBD1	CANSYYGQGASPLHF	TGTGCCAACAGTTACTACGGACAGGGGGCCTCACCCCTCCACTTT
NA	TRBV7-6	TRBJ1-2	NA	CASPDRPNYGYTF	TGTGCCAGTCCGGACAGACCTAACTATGGCTACACCTTC
many	TRBV7-8	TRBJ2-1	NA	CASSLARQGTYNEQFF	TGTGCCAGCAGCTTAGCGCGCCAGGGGACCTACAATGAGCAGTTCTTC
few	TRBV27	TRBJ1-2	TRBD1	CASSFGQGDGYGYTF	TGTGCCAGCAGTTTCGGACAGGGCGACGGCTATGGCTACACCTTC
NA	TRBV27	TRBJ2-7	NA	CASSLSSLGTSYEQYF	TGTGCCAGCAGTTTATCGTCCTTGGGCACGTCCTACGAGCAGTACTTC
once	TRBV7-2	TRBJ2-7	NA	CASRLEDPYEQYF	TGTGCCAGCAGATTAGAAGACCCCTACGAGCAGTACTTC
few	TRBV12-3/TRBV12-4	TRBJ2-3	TRBD2	CASSLGTSEVDTQYF	TGTGCCAGCAGTTTAGGGACTAGCGAGGTAGATACGCAGTATTTT
many	TRBV6-5	TRBJ1-1	NA	CASSYGQNTEAFF	TGTGCCAGCAGTTACGGGCAGAACACTGAAGCTTTCTTT
few	TRBV7-4	TRBJ1-1	NA	CASSLVNVQTSFF	TGTGCCAGCAGCTTAGTCAATGTCCAAACGTCTTTCTTT
many	TRBV4-3	TRBJ2-5	TRBD2	CASSQDLELAGGQETQYF	TGCGCCAGCAGCCAAGATTTGGAGCTAGCGGGGGGACAAGAGACCCAGTACTTC